This T cell receptor beta chain was sequenced for a study of blood T cell repertoires in COVID-19. At the level of the study: Both acute and convalescent COVID-19 samples were obtained from the United States, Italy and Spain. Sample material is recorded as cDNA or gDNA derived from T cells, B-cell-depleted T cells, or PBMCs.

Germline trimming cut 10 bases from V and 1 base from J; bases unmatched to any gene: 6. This CDR3 is built from 14 residues. Germline CDR1 KGHDR, CDR2 SFDVKD. Per the authors' pipeline: Amplification of reference gene primers was used by the study to estimate nucleated cell counts. Measured with immunoSEQ multiplex PCR; TCRdb has only the in-frame clones, and not every one. V and J calls and clone size are those listed in that table; D and trimming were worked out from the DNA. This table holds 100,000 to 150,000 clones, about nine tenths found once. The source of this sequence is a man aged 50 or older with active COVID-19. The V gene is TRBV24-1, the J gene TRBJ2-3; 8 nucleotides line up with TRBD2. Sequences were obtained from peripheral blood. The CDR3 here is CATAGGGGTDTQYF. The DNA for the CDR3 is TGTGCCACTGCGGGGGGCGGTGGCACAGATACGCAGTATTTT.